This section outlines one T cell receptor (beta chain) sequence together with its context. The antigen is not known. This sample was taken from a study of shared clonotypes between healthy human individuals. Points from the study as a whole: Generally, naive subsets (rather than memory subsets) showed larger estimated richness.

TCRdb's copy holds only in-frame clones and misses some; the assay was immunoSEQ multiplex PCR. The sample records some 2 million clones, about 95% being singletons. In the naive CD8 group, cells lacked CD45RO and were positively selected for CCR7, so terminally differentiated effector memory CD45RA+ cells were left out. Healthy and HIV-negative, the adult donors had no recent acute infections or vaccinations. Germline CDR1 MGHRA, CDR2 YSYEKL. Trimming pared 3 bases from V and 2 bases from J, leaving 15 bases between. CDR3 size: 16 residues. Sequencing input: naive CD8+ T cells sorted from blood. The TCR sequence derives from a young man in good health. The genes are TRBV4-1 and TRBJ2-3; D is possibly TRBD1 (5 bases). CDR3 nucleotides: TGCGCCAGCAGCCATAGAGAATCGGACATCACAGATACGCAGTATTTT. It specifies CASSHRESDITDTQYF.